This entry features one T cell receptor beta chain sequence. Its antigen is unknown. These data are taken from a study of metastatic and nonmetastatic thyroid tumors. Looking at the study overall: Samples came from malignant and benign thyroid patients, and repertoires were compared across blood and tumor or nodule tissue.

Findings and limits, study-wide: Malignant thyroid tumors reportedly had TCR beta diversity that was significantly higher than in benign nodules, in blood and tumor.

All patients were untreated before thyroid surgery. TCRdb re-analyzed the PCR reads using MiXCR. The sample carries approximately 15,000 clones, 9.5% to 15% recorded once. V shed 3 bases and J shed 10 bases, with 18 bases lying between them. The CDR3 extends over 14 amino acids. Germline CDR1 is SGHTA and CDR2 is FQGNSA. The chain couples TRBV7-2 to TRBJ1-2; tentative D call: TRBD1 (5 bases). The sequenced sample consisted of blood. The TCR was taken from a female donor with papillary thyroid cancer or a benign thyroid nodule (not recorded which). Some clones in this sample may be carry-over from other donors' samples. The CDR3 here is CASSFWGSLVVYTF. The CDR3 coding sequence is TGTGCCAGCAGCTTTTGGGGGAGCTTGGTCGTCTACACCTTC.